These T cell receptor beta chains were read from a single sample in a study of OX40 agonist ivuxolimab in advanced cancers. The method was immunoSEQ multiplex PCR; TCRdb's version includes in-frame clones alone and lacks a portion of them. Of roughly 75,000 clones in the sample, approximately 92% are singletons; the top ten hold 6.5%. Sequenced here: CD4+ or CD8+ T cells sorted from blood, sampled in a trial of the OX40 agonist ivuxolimab. Source of these receptors: an adult with an advanced solid tumor such as melanoma, head and neck, liver or kidney cancer. The CDR3 runs from the conserved cysteine through the conserved F or W. Fields, in order: CDR3 protein, CDR3 DNA, V gene, CDR3 length, J gene, clone size, D gene. D genes are given only for firm matches. Where a row states a size, it is once, few, many or the class of an expanded clone; other rows omit it.

CASSPTGNTEAFF	TGTGCCAGCAGTCCGACAGGGAACACTGAAGCTTTCTTT	TRBV27	13	TRBJ1-1	NA	NA
CASSFEQGWTEAFF	TGTGCCAGCAGTTTTGAGCAGGGCTGGACTGAAGCTTTCTTT	TRBV28	14	TRBJ1-1	NA	NA
CASSQETYSVNTEAFF	TGCGCCAGCAGCCAAGAAACCTACAGCGTGAACACTGAAGCTTTCTTT	TRBV4-3	16	TRBJ1-1	NA	NA
CASKNQVRGMRDTEAFF	TGTGCCAGTAAGAACCAGGTGAGGGGGATGAGGGACACTGAAGCTTTCTTT	TRBV27	17	TRBJ1-1	once	NA
CASSVTGAYNEQFF	TGTGCCAGTAGCGTTACAGGGGCCTACAATGAGCAGTTCTTC	TRBV19	14	TRBJ2-1	NA	TRBD1
CASSPWTAANYGYTF	TGTGCCAGCAGCCCATGGACAGCAGCTAACTATGGCTACACCTTC	TRBV9	15	TRBJ1-2	NA	NA
CASSEGGGGYTF	TGTGCCAGCAGTGAAGGGGGAGGCGGCTACACCTTC	TRBV25-1	12	TRBJ1-2	NA	NA
CASKAGGPNEQFF	TGTGCCAGCAAAGCGGGAGGGCCAAATGAGCAGTTCTTC	TRBV7-2	13	TRBJ2-1	NA	TRBD2
CASSPGSTYEQYF	TGCGCCAGCAGCCCGGGCTCTACCTACGAGCAGTACTTC	TRBV4-3	13	TRBJ2-7	NA	NA
CASSLALRGNTEAFF	TGCGCCAGCAGCCTTGCCCTCAGGGGGAACACTGAAGCTTTCTTT	TRBV4-3	15	TRBJ1-1	NA	NA
CASSLVGTKNTEAFF	TGCGCCAGCAGCTTGGTAGGGACAAAGAACACTGAAGCTTTCTTT	TRBV5-1	15	TRBJ1-1	NA	NA
CASTDNYNEQFF	TGTGCCAGCACCGACAACTACAATGAGCAGTTCTTC	TRBV7-9	12	TRBJ2-1	NA	NA
CASSIGQLGYTF	TGTGCCAGTAGTATAGGGCAACTGGGCTACACCTTC	TRBV19	12	TRBJ1-2	NA	NA
CAISEAGMNTEAFF	TGTGCCATCAGTGAGGCAGGAATGAACACTGAAGCTTTCTTT	TRBV10-3	14	TRBJ1-1	NA	NA
CSGQGDGGYTF	TGCAGCGGGCAGGGTGACGGTGGCTACACCTTC	TRBV29-1	11	TRBJ1-2	NA	NA
CASSSGVGNSPLHF	TGTGCCAGCAGCTCAGGGGTTGGTAATTCACCCCTCCACTTT	TRBV13	14	TRBJ1-6	NA	NA
CASSRPEGNTIYF	TGTGCCAGCAGCCGCCCCGAGGGGAACACCATATATTTT	TRBV7-9	13	TRBJ1-3	NA	NA
CASSQDQRVWYF	TGCGCCAGCAGCCAAGATCAGAGAGTTTGGTACTTC	TRBV4-1	12	TRBJ2-7	NA	NA
CASSLPLAGSDEQFF	TGTGCCAGCAGTTTACCCCTAGCGGGATCCGATGAGCAGTTCTTC	TRBV27	15	TRBJ2-1	NA	TRBD2
CASSKAPTGFYEQYF	TGCGCCAGCAGCAAAGCCCCTACAGGGTTCTACGAGCAGTACTTC	TRBV5-1	15	TRBJ2-7	NA	NA
CASSGAGDYNEQFF	TGTGCCAGCAGCGGAGCAGGGGACTACAATGAGCAGTTCTTC	TRBV9	14	TRBJ2-1	NA	NA
CASSQDPRASYEQYF	TGTGCCAGCAGCCAAGATCCTCGGGCCTCCTACGAGCAGTACTTC	TRBV14	15	TRBJ2-7	NA	NA
CATGGRENQPQHF	TGTGCCACCGGTGGACGGGAGAATCAGCCCCAGCATTTT	TRBV27	13	TRBJ1-5	NA	NA
CAWSVPVRGAYQPQHF	TGTGCCTGGAGTGTACCCGTGAGGGGAGCATATCAGCCCCAGCATTTT	TRBV30	16	TRBJ1-5	NA	NA
CAISESGVNEQFF	TGTGCCATCAGTGAGTCGGGAGTGAATGAGCAGTTCTTC	TRBV10-3	13	TRBJ2-1	NA	NA
CASSLYSGTAHSSSHF	TGTGCCAGCAGTTTGTACTCCGGGACAGCACACTCGTCTTCGCATTTT	TRBV27	16	TRBJ1-5	once	TRBD1
CASSLGRLTYEQYF	TGTGCCAGCAGCTTAGGACGGCTGACCTACGAGCAGTACTTC	TRBV5-5	14	TRBJ2-7	once	NA
CSTPGGTGELFF	TGCAGCACCCCCGGGGGGACCGGGGAGCTGTTTTTT	TRBV29-1	12	TRBJ2-2	NA	TRBD2
CASSYLAGRETQYF	TGTGCCAGCAGCTACCTAGCGGGGCGGGAGACCCAGTACTTC	TRBV11-2	14	TRBJ2-5	NA	TRBD2